The text below deals with one T cell receptor beta chain. Brentuximab vedotin exposure varied among the patients, all of whom had relapsed after autologous stem cell transplantation. This sample was taken from a study of PD-1 blockade in classical Hodgkin lymphoma. Clones were sequenced by immunoSEQ multiplex PCR, and TCRdb holds only the in-frame ones, with some missing. Seen here are over 25,000 clones, roughly 83% observed once, and the top ten hold about 20%. The CDR3 totals 13 residues. Germline values: CDR1 MNHNY, CDR2 SVGAGI (reference sequence). Between the trimmed V and J ends, which lost 7 bases and 5 bases, there was a span of 14 bases.

This specimen was peripheral blood mononuclear cells (PBMCs), taken before the second cycle of nivolumab. The receptor comes from a human donor with classical Hodgkin lymphoma. The chain combines TRBV6-6 with TRBJ2-5; D not certain. For the CDR3, the DNA is TGTGCCAGCACCTGGGGTGGTGGGGAGACCCAGTACTTC. Its translation is CASTWGGGETQYF.